This T cell receptor (beta chain) was sequenced in a study of T cell repertoires in cytomegalovirus infection (dated by TCRdb to between 2018 and 2021). In terms of the full investigation: The HLA type of each donor mattered for the analysis, because public TCR beta signatures pointed to carriage of CMV infection along with the matching HLA type. Paper-wide results and their limitations: The ex vivo response was dominated by HLA-C-restricted CMV-specific TCR beta clonotypes, which also provided the single most frequent clonotype in two of eight donors. Carriers of CMV infection plus the relevant HLA type were discriminated by the cumulative frequency of public TCR beta family members in the study cohort and in an independent 352-donor cohort.

For this clonotype: Its antigen remains undetermined. No base-level quality is on record; no much larger clone is a single base apart.

TCRdb records Illumina HiSeq 1500 as the sequencer. The public sequencing data were trimmed at Q25 with fastp and processed into clonotypes with MiXCR by TCRdb, which kept only in-frame beta chains. For every CDR3 protein sequence, its rows merge into one entry that carries the most common genes and DNA. Within this sample are 600,000 to 800,000 distinct CDR3 sequences, with approximately 24% of them counted one time only. Of the sample, approximately 8.2% is held by the ten largest clones. Trimming takes 4 bases from V and 6 bases from J, and the germline ends sit 13 bases apart. There are 14 amino acids in the CDR3, from cysteine to phenylalanine inclusive. Only the CDR3 portion is preserved as DNA: 42 bases, with reading frame beginning at the first base. From a lookup of the germline V gene, CDR1 and CDR2 are LGHNA and YNFKEQ.

The sequence links TRBV4-2 to TRBJ2-1, with no confidently assigned D gene. Sequencing was carried out using CD8+ T cells from PBMCs. This receptor was obtained from a human donor in good health (CMV status not recorded). Some clones in this sample may be carry-over from other donors' samples. The CDR3 protein: CASSPPDETNEQFF. At the DNA level, the sequence is TGTGCCAGCAGCCCCCCGGACGAAACCAATGAGCAGTTCTTC.